This T cell receptor beta chain emerged from a study of T cell changes during pregnancy in multiple sclerosis. Germline assignment: CDR1 GTSNPN and CDR2 SVGIG (reference sequence). V lost 3 bases to trimming and J lost 3 bases; unmatched junction nucleotides: 5. The CDR3 sequence is 15 residues long. Some clones are missing from TCRdb's copy, which holds only in-frame ones; the method was immunoSEQ multiplex PCR. The sample consists of roughly 38,000 clones, around nine tenths of them appearing once. The chain employs TRBV30 and TRBJ2-2; 9 bases fit TRBD1. The sequencing used peripheral blood, collected in the third trimester of pregnancy. The clonotype comes from a female donor in good health, enrolled as a control in a pregnancy study. CDR3 in DNA: TGTGCCTGGAGATTACAGGGGGCGGACACCGGGGAGCTGTTTTTT. It encodes CAWRLQGADTGELFF.